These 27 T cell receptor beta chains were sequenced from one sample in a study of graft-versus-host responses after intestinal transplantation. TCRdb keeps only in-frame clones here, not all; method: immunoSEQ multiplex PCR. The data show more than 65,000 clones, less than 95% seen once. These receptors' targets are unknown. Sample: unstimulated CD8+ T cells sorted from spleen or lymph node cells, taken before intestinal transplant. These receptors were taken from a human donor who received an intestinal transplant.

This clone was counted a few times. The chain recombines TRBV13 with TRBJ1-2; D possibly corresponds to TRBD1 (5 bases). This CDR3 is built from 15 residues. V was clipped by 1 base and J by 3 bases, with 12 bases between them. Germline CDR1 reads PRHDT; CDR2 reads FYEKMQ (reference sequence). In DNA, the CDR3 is TGTGCCAGCAGCTTAGCTGGTCGGGGGGACTATGGCTACACCTTC. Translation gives CASSLAGRGDYGYTF.

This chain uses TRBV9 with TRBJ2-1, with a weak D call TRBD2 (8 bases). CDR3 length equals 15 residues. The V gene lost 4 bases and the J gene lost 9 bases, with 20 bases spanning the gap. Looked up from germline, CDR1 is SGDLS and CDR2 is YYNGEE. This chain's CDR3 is CASSPPDRAGGEQFF. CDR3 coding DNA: TGTGCCAGCAGCCCCCCCGACAGGGCGGGAGGTGAGCAGTTCTTC.

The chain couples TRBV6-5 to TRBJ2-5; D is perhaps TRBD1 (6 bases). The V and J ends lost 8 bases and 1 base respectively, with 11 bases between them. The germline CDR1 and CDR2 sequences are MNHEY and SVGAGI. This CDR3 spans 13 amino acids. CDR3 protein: CASARGFQETQYF. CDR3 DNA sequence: TGTGCCAGCGCCAGGGGATTCCAAGAGACCCAGTACTTC.

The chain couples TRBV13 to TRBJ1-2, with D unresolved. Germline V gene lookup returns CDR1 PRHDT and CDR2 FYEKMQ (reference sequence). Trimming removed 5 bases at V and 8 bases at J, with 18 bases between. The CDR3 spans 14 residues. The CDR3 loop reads CASSPGSIGSGYTF. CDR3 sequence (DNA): TGTGCCAGCAGCCCCGGGTCCATAGGTAGCGGCTACACCTTC.

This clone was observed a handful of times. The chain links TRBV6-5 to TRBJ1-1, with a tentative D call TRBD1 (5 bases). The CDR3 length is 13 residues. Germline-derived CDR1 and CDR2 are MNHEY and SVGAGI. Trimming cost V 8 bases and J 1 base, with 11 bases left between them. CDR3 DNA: TGTGCCAGCGGATCGCAGGGGAACACTGAAGCTTTCTTT. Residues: CASGSQGNTEAFF.

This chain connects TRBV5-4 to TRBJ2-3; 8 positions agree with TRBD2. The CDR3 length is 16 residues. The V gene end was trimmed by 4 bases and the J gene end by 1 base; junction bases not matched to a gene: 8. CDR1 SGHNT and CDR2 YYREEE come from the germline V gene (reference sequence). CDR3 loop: CASSPVAGGRTDTQYF. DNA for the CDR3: TGTGCCAGCAGCCCGGTTGCGGGGGGCCGCACAGATACGCAGTATTTT.

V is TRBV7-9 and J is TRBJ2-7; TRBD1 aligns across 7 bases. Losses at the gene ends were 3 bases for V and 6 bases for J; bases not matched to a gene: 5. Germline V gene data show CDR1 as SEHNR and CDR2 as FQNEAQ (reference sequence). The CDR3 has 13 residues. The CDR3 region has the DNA TGTGCCAGCAGCTTCACAGGGGCCATCGAGCAGTACTTC. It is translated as CASSFTGAIEQYF.

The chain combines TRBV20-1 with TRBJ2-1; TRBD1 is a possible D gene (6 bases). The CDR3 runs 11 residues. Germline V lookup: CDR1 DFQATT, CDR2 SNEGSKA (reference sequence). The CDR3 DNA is TGCAGCGGCACGACAGGCAATGAGCAGTTCTTC. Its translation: CSGTTGNEQFF.

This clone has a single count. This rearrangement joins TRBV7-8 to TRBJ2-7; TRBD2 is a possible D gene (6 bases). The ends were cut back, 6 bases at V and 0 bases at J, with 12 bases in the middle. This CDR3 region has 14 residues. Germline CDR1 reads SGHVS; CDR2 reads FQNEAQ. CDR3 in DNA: TGTGCCAGCAGAACCGGGACTGCCTCCTACGAGCAGTACTTC. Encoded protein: CASRTGTASYEQYF.

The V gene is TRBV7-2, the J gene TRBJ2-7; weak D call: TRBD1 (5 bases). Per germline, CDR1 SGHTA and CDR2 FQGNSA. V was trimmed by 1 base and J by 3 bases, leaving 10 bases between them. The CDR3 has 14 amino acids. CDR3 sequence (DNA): TGTGCCAGCAGCTTAGGGGTGCAGGGCTACGAGCAGTACTTC. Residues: CASSLGVQGYEQYF.

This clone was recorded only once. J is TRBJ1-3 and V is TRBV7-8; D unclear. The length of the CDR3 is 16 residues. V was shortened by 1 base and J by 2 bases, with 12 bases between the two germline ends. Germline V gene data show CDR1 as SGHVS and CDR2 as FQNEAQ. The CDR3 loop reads CASSLGVMAAGNTIYF. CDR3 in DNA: TGTGCCAGCAGCTTAGGGGTGATGGCGGCTGGAAACACCATATATTTT. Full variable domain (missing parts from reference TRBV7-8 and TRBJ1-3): GAGVSQSPRYKVAKRGQDVALRCDPISGHVSLFWYQQALGQGPEFLTYFQNEAQLDKSGLPSDRFFAERPEGSVSTLKIQRTQQEDSAVYLCASSLGVMAAGNTIYFGEGSWLTVV.

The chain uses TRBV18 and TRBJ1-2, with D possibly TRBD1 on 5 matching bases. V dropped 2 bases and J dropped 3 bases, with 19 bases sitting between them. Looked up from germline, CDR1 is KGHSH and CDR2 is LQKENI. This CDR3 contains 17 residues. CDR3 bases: TGTGCCAGCTCACCAGAGGTCGCGCAGGGAGGGTACTATGGCTACACCTTC. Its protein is CASSPEVAQGGYYGYTF.

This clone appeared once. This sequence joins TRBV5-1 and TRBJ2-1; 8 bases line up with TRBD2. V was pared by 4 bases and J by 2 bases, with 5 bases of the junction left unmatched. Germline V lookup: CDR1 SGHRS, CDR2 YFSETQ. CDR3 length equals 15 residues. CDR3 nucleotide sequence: TGCGCCAGCAGCCCCCGGGGGGGGGCCTACAATGAGCAGTTCTTC. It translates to CASSPRGGAYNEQFF.

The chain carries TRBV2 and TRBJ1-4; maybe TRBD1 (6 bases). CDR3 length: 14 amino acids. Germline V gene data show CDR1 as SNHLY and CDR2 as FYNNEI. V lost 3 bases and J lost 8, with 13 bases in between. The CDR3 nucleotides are TGTGCCAGCAGTGAGGAGAGGACAGAAGAAAAACTGTTTTTT. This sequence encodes CASSEERTEEKLFF.

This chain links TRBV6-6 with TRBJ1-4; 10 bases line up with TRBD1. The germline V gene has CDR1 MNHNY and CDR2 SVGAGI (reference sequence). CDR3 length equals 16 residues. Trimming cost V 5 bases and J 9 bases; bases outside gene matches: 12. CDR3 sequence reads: CASSALDRGRDKKLFF. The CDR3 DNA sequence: TGTGCCAGCAGTGCCCTTGACAGGGGGCGGGATAAAAAACTGTTTTTT.

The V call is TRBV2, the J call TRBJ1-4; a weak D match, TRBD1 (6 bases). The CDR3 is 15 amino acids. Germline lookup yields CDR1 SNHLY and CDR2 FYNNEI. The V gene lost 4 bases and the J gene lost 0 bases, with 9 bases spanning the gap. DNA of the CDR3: TGTGCCAGCAGTGGGGGGACAACAACTAATGAAAAACTGTTTTTT. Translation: CASSGGTTTNEKLFF.

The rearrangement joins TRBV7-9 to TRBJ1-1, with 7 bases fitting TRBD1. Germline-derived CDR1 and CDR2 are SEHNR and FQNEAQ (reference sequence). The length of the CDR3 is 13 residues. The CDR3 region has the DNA TGTGTCGTCCGGGGACAGACGAACACTGAAGCTTTCTTT. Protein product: CVVRGQTNTEAFF. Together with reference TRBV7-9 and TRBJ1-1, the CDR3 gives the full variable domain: DTGVSQNPRHKITKRGQNVTFRCDPISEHNRLYWYRQTLGQGPEFLTYFQNEAQLEKSRLLSDRFSAERPKGSFSTLEIQRTEQGDSAMYLCVVRGQTNTEAFFGQGTRLTVV.

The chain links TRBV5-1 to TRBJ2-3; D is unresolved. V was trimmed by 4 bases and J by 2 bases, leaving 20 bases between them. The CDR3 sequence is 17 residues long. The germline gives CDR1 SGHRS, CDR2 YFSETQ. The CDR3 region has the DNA TGCGCCAGCAGCCGAGAAGTGCTTCTGGGCGACACAGATACGCAGTATTTT. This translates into CASSREVLLGDTDTQYF.

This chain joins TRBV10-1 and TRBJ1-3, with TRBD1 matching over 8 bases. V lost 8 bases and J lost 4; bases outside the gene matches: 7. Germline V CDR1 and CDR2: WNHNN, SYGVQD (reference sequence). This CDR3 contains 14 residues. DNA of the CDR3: TGCGCCAGCCCCAGGGGGCGGCGGGGAAACACCATATATTTT. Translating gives CASPRGRRGNTIYF.

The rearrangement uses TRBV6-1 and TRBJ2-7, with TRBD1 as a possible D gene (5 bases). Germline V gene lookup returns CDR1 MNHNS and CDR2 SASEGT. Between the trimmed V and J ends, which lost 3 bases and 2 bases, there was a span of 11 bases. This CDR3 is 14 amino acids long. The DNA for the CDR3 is TGTGCCAGCAGTGACCGACAGCGCCCCTACGAGCAGTACTTC. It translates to CASSDRQRPYEQYF.

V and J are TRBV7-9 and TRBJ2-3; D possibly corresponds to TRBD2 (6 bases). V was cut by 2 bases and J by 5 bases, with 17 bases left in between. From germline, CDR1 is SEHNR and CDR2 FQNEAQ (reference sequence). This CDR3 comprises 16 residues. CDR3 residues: CASSLPSTGGLDTQYF. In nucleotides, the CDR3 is TGTGCCAGCAGCTTACCATCGACCGGGGGATTAGATACGCAGTATTTT.

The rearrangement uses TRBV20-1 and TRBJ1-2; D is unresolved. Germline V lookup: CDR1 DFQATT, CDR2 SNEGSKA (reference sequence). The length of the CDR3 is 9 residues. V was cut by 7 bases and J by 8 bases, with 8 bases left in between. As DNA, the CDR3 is TGCAGTGATCAGGCGGGCTACACCTTC. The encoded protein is CSDQAGYTF.

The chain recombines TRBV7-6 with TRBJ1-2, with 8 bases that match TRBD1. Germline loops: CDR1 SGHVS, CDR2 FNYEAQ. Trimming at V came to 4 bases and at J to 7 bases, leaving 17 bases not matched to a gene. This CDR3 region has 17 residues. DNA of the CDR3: TGTGCCAGCAGCTCCCAGCCCCCGGACAGGGTGGTAGGTGGCTACACCTTC. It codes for CASSSQPPDRVVGGYTF. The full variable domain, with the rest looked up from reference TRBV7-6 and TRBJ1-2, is GAGVSQSPRYKVTKRGQDVALRCDPISGHVSLYWYRQALGQGPEFLTYFNYEAQQDKSGLPNDRFSAERPEGSISTLTIQRTEQRDSAMYRCASSSQPPDRVVGGYTFGSGTRLTVV.

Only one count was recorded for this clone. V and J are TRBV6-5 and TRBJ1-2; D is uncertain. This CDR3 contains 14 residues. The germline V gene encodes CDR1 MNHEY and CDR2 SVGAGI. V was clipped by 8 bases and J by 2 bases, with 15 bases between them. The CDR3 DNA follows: TGTGCCAGCTTACAAACCCGCGGGAACTATGGCTACACCTTC. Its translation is CASLQTRGNYGYTF.

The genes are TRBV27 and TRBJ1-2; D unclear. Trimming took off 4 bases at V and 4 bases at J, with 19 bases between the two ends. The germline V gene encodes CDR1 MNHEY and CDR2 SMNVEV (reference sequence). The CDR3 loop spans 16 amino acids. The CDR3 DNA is TGTGCCAGCAGTTCTGGTACGGTTTCCCCATTCTATGGCTACACCTTC. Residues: CASSSGTVSPFYGYTF.

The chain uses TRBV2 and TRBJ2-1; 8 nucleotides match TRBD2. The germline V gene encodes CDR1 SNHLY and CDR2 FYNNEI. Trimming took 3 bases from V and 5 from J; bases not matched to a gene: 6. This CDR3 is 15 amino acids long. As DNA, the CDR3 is TGTGCCAGCAGTGACCGGGGGGGCGTAAACAATGAGCAGTTCTTC. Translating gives CASSDRGGVNNEQFF.

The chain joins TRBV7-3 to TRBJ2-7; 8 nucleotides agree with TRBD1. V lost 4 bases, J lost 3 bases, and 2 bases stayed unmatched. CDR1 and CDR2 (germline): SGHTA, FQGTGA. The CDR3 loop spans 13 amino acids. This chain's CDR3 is CASSSGTGYEQYF. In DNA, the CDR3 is TGTGCCAGCAGCTCCGGGACAGGCTACGAGCAGTACTTC.